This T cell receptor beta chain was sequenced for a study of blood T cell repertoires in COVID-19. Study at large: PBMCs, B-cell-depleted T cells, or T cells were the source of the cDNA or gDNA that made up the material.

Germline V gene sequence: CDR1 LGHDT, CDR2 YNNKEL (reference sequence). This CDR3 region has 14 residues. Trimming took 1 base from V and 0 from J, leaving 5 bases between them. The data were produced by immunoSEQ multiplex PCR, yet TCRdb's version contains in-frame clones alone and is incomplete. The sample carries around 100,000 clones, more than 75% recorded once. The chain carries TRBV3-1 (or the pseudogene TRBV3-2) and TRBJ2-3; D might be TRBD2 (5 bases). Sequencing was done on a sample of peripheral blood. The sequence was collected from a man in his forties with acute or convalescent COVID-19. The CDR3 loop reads CASSQAGSTDTQYF. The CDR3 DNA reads TGTGCCAGCAGCCAAGCGGGAAGCACAGATACGCAGTATTTT.